Listed below are T cell receptor beta chains from one sample, sequenced in a study of blood T cell repertoires in COVID-19. The repertoire was sequenced with immunoSEQ multiplex PCR; TCRdb's copy has only in-frame clones and lacks some. This table has around 220,000 clones, around four fifths appearing once. The source material was peripheral blood. Source of these receptors: a man aged 30 to 39 with active or convalescent COVID-19. CDR3s include the opening cysteine and the closing phenylalanine or tryptophan. The order of the fields is V gene, J gene, clone size, D gene, CDR3 DNA, CDR3 protein. D genes are given only for firm matches. For some rows the clone size is stated as once, few or many, or as a class when expanded; others skip it.

v_call: TRBV6-6
j_call: TRBJ2-5
clone_size: -
d_call: -
cdr3_nt: TGTGCCAGCAGCCAAAGGGGGGGAGAGACCCAGTACTTC
cdr3_aa: CASSQRGGETQYF

v_call: TRBV11-2
j_call: TRBJ2-3
clone_size: -
d_call: -
cdr3_nt: TGTGCCAGCAGCTTACCGGGCCGGGGGGATACGCAGTATTTT
cdr3_aa: CASSLPGRGDTQYF

v_call: TRBV6-4
j_call: TRBJ2-7
clone_size: -
d_call: -
cdr3_nt: TGTGCCAGCAGTGACTCGATAGGCCGGGAAATTTTCTACGAGCAGTACTTC
cdr3_aa: CASSDSIGREIFYEQYF

v_call: TRBV28
j_call: TRBJ1-2
clone_size: -
d_call: TRBD1
cdr3_nt: TGTGCCAGCAGTTTATGGGGACAGGGGGCTGCTGGGCATGGCTACACCTTC
cdr3_aa: CASSLWGQGAAGHGYTF

v_call: TRBV7-2
j_call: TRBJ1-2
clone_size: -
d_call: -
cdr3_nt: TGTGCCAGCAGCTTAGGGCCAGACTATGGCTACACCTTC
cdr3_aa: CASSLGPDYGYTF

v_call: TRBV12-3/TRBV12-4
j_call: TRBJ1-2
clone_size: -
d_call: TRBD1
cdr3_nt: TGTGCCAGCAGAAACAGGGGTGGCGGCTACACCTTC
cdr3_aa: CASRNRGGGYTF

v_call: TRBV9
j_call: TRBJ1-5
clone_size: -
d_call: TRBD1
cdr3_nt: TGTGCCAGCAGGTCCCCGGGACAGTACAATCAGCCCCAGCATTTT
cdr3_aa: CASRSPGQYNQPQHF

v_call: TRBV27
j_call: TRBJ2-7
clone_size: -
d_call: -
cdr3_nt: TGTGCCAGCAGTTTAGCGGGAACCTCCTACGAGCAGTACTTC
cdr3_aa: CASSLAGTSYEQYF

v_call: TRBV4-2
j_call: TRBJ2-5
clone_size: -
d_call: TRBD2
cdr3_nt: TGTGCCAGCAGCCAACTTAGGACTAGCGATGAGACCCAGTACTTC
cdr3_aa: CASSQLRTSDETQYF

v_call: TRBV6-5
j_call: TRBJ1-1
clone_size: -
d_call: -
cdr3_nt: TGTGCCAGCAGCCCCAACCGGCCAGGGGTGACTGAAGCTTTCTTT
cdr3_aa: CASSPNRPGVTEAFF

v_call: TRBV6-6
j_call: TRBJ2-3
clone_size: -
d_call: -
cdr3_nt: TGTGCCAGCAGGACTGAAGAAACCACAGATACGCAGTATTTT
cdr3_aa: CASRTEETTDTQYF

v_call: TRBV23-1
j_call: TRBJ2-1
clone_size: -
d_call: -
cdr3_nt: TGCGCCAGCAGTCAAGAGGAACGGGGGGCTACCAATGGCAATGAGCAGTTCTTC
cdr3_aa: CASSQEERGATNGNEQFF

v_call: TRBV6-5
j_call: TRBJ1-1
clone_size: -
d_call: -
cdr3_nt: TGTGCCAGCAGTTACTCGGGGGGCACTGAAGCTTTCTTT
cdr3_aa: CASSYSGGTEAFF

v_call: TRBV5-1
j_call: TRBJ1-2
clone_size: -
d_call: -
cdr3_nt: TGCGCCAGCAGCTTGGCCGGAGCTAACTATGGCTACACCTTC
cdr3_aa: CASSLAGANYGYTF

v_call: TRBV30
j_call: TRBJ1-2
clone_size: -
d_call: TRBD1
cdr3_nt: TGTGCCTGGAGTGTGTCACAGGGGGCAGCCTATGGCTACACCTTC
cdr3_aa: CAWSVSQGAAYGYTF

v_call: TRBV19
j_call: TRBJ1-2
clone_size: -
d_call: -
cdr3_nt: TGTGCCAGTAGCCACAGGGTGGGGCCCACCTATGGCTACACCTTC
cdr3_aa: CASSHRVGPTYGYTF

v_call: TRBV3-1/TRBV3-2
j_call: TRBJ2-7
clone_size: -
d_call: -
cdr3_nt: TGTGCCAGCAGCCAAAGGGGTACCTCCTACGAGCAGTACTTC
cdr3_aa: CASSQRGTSYEQYF

v_call: TRBV9
j_call: TRBJ1-6
clone_size: few
d_call: -
cdr3_nt: TGTGCCAGCAGCGTAGGTATGACAGGTCAATTCTCACCCCTCCACTTT
cdr3_aa: CASSVGMTGQFSPLHF

v_call: TRBV6-6
j_call: TRBJ2-1
clone_size: -
d_call: TRBD2
cdr3_nt: TGTGCCAGCAGTACGGGGACTAGCCGTGAGCAGTTCTTC
cdr3_aa: CASSTGTSREQFF

v_call: TRBV7-2
j_call: TRBJ2-3
clone_size: -
d_call: -
cdr3_nt: TGTGCCAGCAGCTTGTGGGGCAGCACAGATACGCAGTATTTT
cdr3_aa: CASSLWGSTDTQYF

v_call: TRBV28
j_call: TRBJ1-4
clone_size: once
d_call: -
cdr3_nt: TGTGCCAGCAGCCTCGGACAGCCTAATGAAAAACTGTTTTTT
cdr3_aa: CASSLGQPNEKLFF

v_call: TRBV6-1
j_call: TRBJ1-5
clone_size: -
d_call: -
cdr3_nt: TGTGCCAGCAGTGAATCCCTGTTAAATCAGCCCCAGCATTTT
cdr3_aa: CASSESLLNQPQHF

v_call: TRBV15
j_call: TRBJ1-5
clone_size: -
d_call: -
cdr3_nt: TGTGCCACCAGCAGAGTAGAACTGGGCAGGGGACGTGAGCCCCAGCATTTT
cdr3_aa: CATSRVELGRGREPQHF

v_call: TRBV29-1
j_call: TRBJ2-7
clone_size: -
d_call: -
cdr3_nt: TGCAGCGTGGAGCGTGGTGGAGGGGGCGGGTACGAGCAGTACTTC
cdr3_aa: CSVERGGGGGYEQYF

v_call: TRBV6-1
j_call: TRBJ1-2
clone_size: -
d_call: -
cdr3_nt: TGTGCCAGCAGTGACCAGAACTATGGCTACACCTTC
cdr3_aa: CASSDQNYGYTF

v_call: TRBV5-4
j_call: TRBJ2-5
clone_size: -
d_call: -
cdr3_nt: TGTGCCAGCAGCTCCGCCGGGATCACCAATAAAGAGACCCAGTACTTC
cdr3_aa: CASSSAGITNKETQYF

v_call: TRBV7-2
j_call: TRBJ2-2
clone_size: -
d_call: TRBD2
cdr3_nt: TGTGCCAGCAGCCCAAGAGCGGGAGGCTACACCGGGGAGCTGTTTTTT
cdr3_aa: CASSPRAGGYTGELFF

v_call: TRBV30
j_call: TRBJ1-3
clone_size: -
d_call: -
cdr3_nt: TGTGCCTGGAGTGTACGAAGGAGCGCCGGAAACACCATATATTTT
cdr3_aa: CAWSVRRSAGNTIYF

v_call: TRBV25-1
j_call: TRBJ2-7
clone_size: -
d_call: -
cdr3_nt: TGTGCCAGCAGTGACCCAGGGTCTCACGAGCAGTACTTC
cdr3_aa: CASSDPGSHEQYF

v_call: TRBV20-1
j_call: TRBJ2-1
clone_size: -
d_call: TRBD2
cdr3_nt: TGCAGTGCTAGTGTAGACCCTAGCGGCTACAATGAGCAGTTCTTC
cdr3_aa: CSASVDPSGYNEQFF

v_call: TRBV9
j_call: TRBJ2-2
clone_size: few
d_call: -
cdr3_nt: TGTGCCAGCAGCGTAGACCGGTTTCCCGGGGAGCTGTTTTTT
cdr3_aa: CASSVDRFPGELFF

v_call: TRBV12-3/TRBV12-4
j_call: TRBJ2-5
clone_size: -
d_call: -
cdr3_nt: TGTGCCAGCAGCCGCGACAGCCAAGAGACCCAGTACTTC
cdr3_aa: CASSRDSQETQYF

v_call: TRBV3-1/TRBV3-2
j_call: TRBJ1-1
clone_size: few
d_call: -
cdr3_nt: TGTGCCAGCAGCCAAGAGGGGCAGTCCATGAACACTGAAGCTTTCTTT
cdr3_aa: CASSQEGQSMNTEAFF

v_call: TRBV18
j_call: TRBJ2-3
clone_size: -
d_call: -
cdr3_nt: TGTGCCAGCTCACCTGCTTCAGGGGATACGCAGTATTTT
cdr3_aa: CASSPASGDTQYF

v_call: TRBV11-3
j_call: TRBJ2-1
clone_size: -
d_call: TRBD1
cdr3_nt: TGTGCCAGCAGCCCAGGACAGGGAAAGGTTTGGGAGCAGTTCTTC
cdr3_aa: CASSPGQGKVWEQFF

v_call: TRBV7-9
j_call: TRBJ2-7
clone_size: -
d_call: -
cdr3_nt: TGTGCCAGCAGCTTTCAGAACTACGAGCAGTACTTC
cdr3_aa: CASSFQNYEQYF